These 22 T cell receptor beta chains originate from one sample sequenced in a study of cytomegalovirus exposure and HLA in healthy donors. Clones were sequenced by immunoSEQ multiplex PCR, and TCRdb holds only the in-frame ones, with some missing. Among fewer than 250,000 clones listed, around 86% were seen once. The sequenced material came from PBMCs. The source is a woman in her late teens or twenties in good health and CMV-seropositive.

In regard to this clone: Other DNA sequences within the sample encode an identical CDR3. The genes are TRBV27 and TRBJ2-3, with D hard to call. V was trimmed by 6 bases and J by 2 bases, leaving 9 bases between them. This CDR3 comprises 13 residues. Looked up from germline, CDR1 is MNHEY and CDR2 is SMNVEV (reference sequence). CDR3 nucleotides: TGTGCCAGCAGCTTCACCTACACAGATACGCAGTATTTT. Its translation: CASSFTYTDTQYF.

V usage is TRBV4-1 and J usage is TRBJ1-2; D possibly corresponds to TRBD1 (5 bases). Germline V CDR1 and CDR2: MGHRA, YSYEKL. This CDR3 region has 15 residues. Trimming removed 1 base from V and 6 bases from J, with 15 bases in between. The CDR3 region is CASSQVQGRRDGYTF. The CDR3 DNA is TGCGCCAGCAGCCAAGTGCAGGGCAGGAGGGATGGCTACACCTTC.

V is TRBV5-1 and J is TRBJ1-5, with 9 nucleotides matching TRBD1. CDR3 length equals 15 residues. Germline V gene sequence: CDR1 SGHRS, CDR2 YFSETQ. With V trimmed by 4 bases and J by 4 bases, 6 bases remained unmatched. CDR3 nucleotide sequence: TGCGCCAGCAGCGTGACAGGGGGTACAAATCAGCCCCAGCATTTT. Protein product: CASSVTGGTNQPQHF.

The chain joins TRBV29-1 to TRBJ1-1, with TRBD1 matching over 7 bases. V dropped 5 bases and J dropped 1; count of bases not matched to a gene: 4. The CDR3 is 13 amino acids. Germline CDR1 and CDR2: SQVTM and ANQGSEA. CDR3 sequence (DNA): TGCAGCGTTCTCAAGGGGGCGAACACTGAAGCTTTCTTT. Its protein product is CSVLKGANTEAFF.

The chain joins TRBV7-9 to TRBJ2-1, with 11 positions matching TRBD2. The CDR3 runs 16 residues. Germline values: CDR1 SEHNR, CDR2 FQNEAQ (reference sequence). Losses at the gene ends were 5 bases for V and 7 bases for J; bases not matched to a gene: 10. CDR3 sequence reads: CASSRPSGRWGNEQFF. As DNA, the CDR3 is TGTGCCAGCAGCCGTCCTAGCGGGAGGTGGGGTAATGAGCAGTTCTTC.

The V gene is TRBV4-2, the J gene TRBJ2-5, with 13 nucleotides matching TRBD2. The CDR3 extends over 20 amino acids. In germline, CDR1 is LGHNA, CDR2 YNFKEQ. V trimming: 0 bases; J trimming: 2 bases; junction bases outside the gene matches: 12. The CDR3 bases are TGTGCCAGCAGCCAAGATCCGCCGGGACTAGCGGGATCGCGACAAGAGACCCAGTACTTC. Protein: CASSQDPPGLAGSRQETQYF.

The rearrangement joins TRBV5-1 to TRBJ1-2; the D gene is possibly TRBD1 (5 bases). This CDR3 has 14 amino acids. The V end lost 1 base, the J end lost 2 bases, and 9 bases lay between the germline ends. Looked up from germline, CDR1 is SGHRS and CDR2 is YFSETQ. Here the CDR3 reads CASSLTAGNYGYTF. The CDR3 region has the DNA TGCGCCAGCAGCTTGACGGCAGGGAACTATGGCTACACCTTC. Using reference TRBV5-1 and TRBJ1-2 for the parts outside the CDR3, the full variable domain is KAGVTQTPRYLIKTRGQQVTLSCSPISGHRSVSWYQQTPGQGLQFLFEYFSETQRNKGNFPGRFSGRQFSNSRSEMNVSTLELGDSALYLCASSLTAGNYGYTFGSGTRLTVV.

The chain is built from TRBV6-5 and TRBJ2-1, with D tentatively TRBD2 (7 bases). V lost 0 bases, J lost 2 bases, and 11 bases lay in between. The V gene's germline CDR1 is MNHEY and CDR2 SVGAGI. The CDR3 loop spans 16 amino acids. In nucleotides, the CDR3 is TGTGCCAGCAGTTACTCACGGGGGGCTGCCTACAATGAGCAGTTCTTC. Residues: CASSYSRGAAYNEQFF.

The rearrangement links TRBV29-1 to TRBJ1-1; no clear D. CDR3 length: 12 amino acids. Between the trimmed V and J ends, which lost 6 bases and 5 bases, there was a span of 13 bases. Germline V gene data show CDR1 as SQVTM and CDR2 as ANQGSEA. CDR3 residues: CSVPEAGTEAFF. CDR3 bases: TGCAGCGTACCCGAAGCGGGGACTGAAGCTTTCTTT. The full variable domain, in which reference TRBV29-1 and TRBJ1-1 provide the parts outside the CDR3, is SAVISQKPSRDICQRGTSLTIQCQVDSQVTMMFWYRQQPGQSLTLIATANQGSEATYESGFVIDKFPISRPNLTFSTLTVSNMSPEDSSIYLCSVPEAGTEAFFGQGTRLTVV.

This clone was seen a single time. The genes are TRBV5-4 and TRBJ1-1; 9 bases line up with TRBD1. CDR1 and CDR2 from the germline V gene are SGHNT and YYREEE (reference sequence). The ends lost 0 bases at V and 5 bases at J; junction bases unmatched: 5. The CDR3 covers 15 residues. For the CDR3, the DNA is TGTGCCAGCAGCTTGGCACAGGGGGCCGCGACTGAAGCTTTCTTT. It yields the protein CASSLAQGAATEAFF.

J is TRBJ2-2 and V is TRBV29-1, with TRBD1 matching 9 bases. This CDR3 region has 14 residues. The germline gives CDR1 SQVTM, CDR2 ANQGSEA. V dropped 6 bases and J dropped 3; count of bases not matched to a gene: 5. The CDR3 loop reads CSVARQGDTGELFF. In DNA, the CDR3 is TGCAGCGTCGCTCGACAGGGGGACACCGGGGAGCTGTTTTTT.

This sequence joins TRBV5-5 and TRBJ1-1; the match to TRBD1 covers 9 bases. Trimming cost V 4 bases and J 0 bases; bases outside gene matches: 4. Germline V gene lookup returns CDR1 SGHKS and CDR2 YYEKEE (reference sequence). The CDR3 is 15 amino acids. The CDR3 DNA reads as TGTGCCAGCAGCGGGGGACAGGGAATGAACACTGAAGCTTTCTTT. Its translation is CASSGGQGMNTEAFF.

This clone was seen only a few times. The DNA for the CDR3 is TGTGCCAGCAGCGCACTGACTAGCGGGAGCTCGGACGAGCAGTACTTC. This translates into CASSALTSGSSDEQYF. This sequence joins TRBV2 and TRBJ2-7, with 12 bases matching TRBD2. The V segment lost 6 bases and the J segment 5 bases; nucleotides outside the gene matches: 11. The germline CDR1 and CDR2 sequences are SNHLY and FYNNEI. This CDR3 contains 16 residues.

The chain couples TRBV27 to TRBJ2-7; weak D call: TRBD2 (6 bases). From germline, CDR1 is MNHEY and CDR2 SMNVEV (reference sequence). The CDR3 runs to 14 residues. Trimming removed 1 base from V and 3 bases from J, with 10 bases in between. The CDR3 bases are TGTGCCAGCAGTTTATTAGGGCGGGGCTACGAGCAGTACTTC. Encoded protein: CASSLLGRGYEQYF.

Here the CDR3 DNA reads TGCGCCAGCAGCTTGGAACTAGCCACGGGGTACACAGATACGCAGTATTTT. Its protein product is CASSLELATGYTDTQYF. The V call is TRBV5-1, the J call TRBJ2-3, with D perhaps TRBD2 (6 bases). The CDR3 covers 17 residues. CDR1 and CDR2 from the germline V gene are SGHRS and YFSETQ. The V end was cut by 0 bases, the J end by 2 bases, with 16 bases between. The full variable domain, with the rest looked up from reference TRBV5-1 and TRBJ2-3, is KAGVTQTPRYLIKTRGQQVTLSCSPISGHRSVSWYQQTPGQGLQFLFEYFSETQRNKGNFPGRFSGRQFSNSRSEMNVSTLELGDSALYLCASSLELATGYTDTQYFGPGTRLTVL.

The genes are TRBV28 and TRBJ2-1; 11 nucleotides line up with TRBD2. Per germline, CDR1 MDHEN and CDR2 SYDVKM. The CDR3 consists of 16 residues. V lost 5 bases, J lost 6 bases, and 9 bases stayed unmatched. CDR3 protein: CASSMPGLAVFNEQFF. As DNA, the CDR3 is TGTGCCAGCAGTATGCCGGGACTAGCGGTTTTCAATGAGCAGTTCTTC.

The CDR3 DNA reads TGCGCCAGCAGGCAGGGGCCAAAAAACATTCAGTACTTC. Encoded protein: CASRQGPKNIQYF. The rearrangement uses TRBV4-1 and TRBJ2-4; tentative D call: TRBD1 (6 bases). V was cut by 6 bases and J by 4 bases, with 10 bases left in between. Germline V gives CDR1 MGHRA, CDR2 YSYEKL. The CDR3 is made up of 13 amino acids.

The V gene is TRBV7-9, the J gene TRBJ2-4; maybe TRBD2 (5 bases). The CDR3 length is 16 residues. V was clipped by 2 bases and J by 0 bases, with 11 bases between them. The germline V gene has CDR1 SEHNR and CDR2 FQNEAQ (reference sequence). CDR3 loop: CASSLKLGIAKNIQYF. In DNA form, the CDR3 reads TGTGCCAGCAGCTTAAAACTAGGGATAGCCAAAAACATTCAGTACTTC. Using reference TRBV7-9 and TRBJ2-4 for the parts outside the CDR3, the full variable domain is DTGVSQNPRHKITKRGQNVTFRCDPISEHNRLYWYRQTLGQGPEFLTYFQNEAQLEKSRLLSDRFSAERPKGSFSTLEIQRTEQGDSAMYLCASSLKLGIAKNIQYFGAGTRLSVL.

This clone was seen just once. This chain connects TRBV27 to TRBJ2-2; maybe TRBD2 (6 bases). V was shortened by 1 base and J by 7 bases, with 19 bases between the two germline ends. Germline V gives CDR1 MNHEY, CDR2 SMNVEV (reference sequence). This CDR3 is 17 amino acids long. CDR3 DNA sequence: TGTGCCAGCAGTTTATTCTCTGGGTGGAGGGGCGGCGGGGAGCTGTTTTTT. Translated: CASSLFSGWRGGGELFF.

This clone appeared a single time. The gene calls are TRBV29-1 and TRBJ2-5; TRBD2 aligns across 12 bases. The junction had 5 bases not matched to a gene; V was cut back by 7 bases and J by 2 bases. The CDR3 is made up of 14 amino acids. Germline CDR1 SQVTM, CDR2 ANQGSEA. The DNA for the CDR3 is TGCAGCGCCGGCGGACTAGCGGGACAAGAGACCCAGTACTTC. Its protein is CSAGGLAGQETQYF. The full variable domain, with the rest looked up from reference TRBV29-1 and TRBJ2-5, is SAVISQKPSRDICQRGTSLTIQCQVDSQVTMMFWYRQQPGQSLTLIATANQGSEATYESGFVIDKFPISRPNLTFSTLTVSNMSPEDSSIYLCSAGGLAGQETQYFGPGTRLLVL.

This chain joins TRBV6-1 and TRBJ2-1; TRBD2 aligns across 13 bases. The J segment lost 7 bases and the V segment lost 6 bases, leaving 6 bases of the junction unmatched. This CDR3 has 15 amino acids. Per germline, CDR1 MNHNS and CDR2 SASEGT. CDR3 sequence (DNA): TGTGCCAGCAGCCTACTAGCGGGAGGGGGGAATGAGCAGTTCTTC. It is translated as CASSLLAGGGNEQFF.

The chain carries TRBV9 and TRBJ2-5; TRBD2 matches 9 bases. V lost 0 bases and J lost 7; bases outside the gene matches: 7. This CDR3 is built from 15 residues. In germline, CDR1 is SGDLS, CDR2 YYNGEE. The CDR3 sequence: CASSVDSAGGGTQYF. DNA for the CDR3: TGTGCCAGCAGCGTAGATTCAGCGGGAGGCGGGACCCAGTACTTC.